A selection of T cell receptor beta chains follows, all from one sample in a study of blood T cell repertoires in COVID-19. Using immunoSEQ multiplex PCR, the repertoire was profiled, and TCRdb retains in-frame clones only, with some absent. The sample consists of fewer than 250,000 clones, roughly 84% of them appearing once. The sequenced material came from PBMCs or T cells enriched from blood (not recorded which). These TCRs come from a woman aged 25 to 39 who had recovered from COVID-19. Both conserved end residues are part of each CDR3. Fields, in order: V gene, clone size, J gene, D gene, CDR3 length, CDR3 protein, CDR3 DNA. A D gene is named only where the DNA matches it firmly. Rows may omit the clone size; those that give it use once, few, many or a size class.

v_gene: TRBV21-1; abundance: -; j_gene: TRBJ1-1; d_gene: -; len: 13; CDR3aa: CASSKAGRPEAFF; CDR3nt: TGTGCCAGCAGCAAAGCTGGCAGGCCTGAAGCTTTCTTT
v_gene: TRBV7-2; abundance: -; j_gene: TRBJ1-6; d_gene: TRBD1; len: 16; CDR3aa: CASSFWLDRGFSPLHF; CDR3nt: TGTGCCAGCAGCTTTTGGCTCGACAGGGGTTTTTCACCCCTCCACTTT
v_gene: TRBV5-1; abundance: -; j_gene: TRBJ1-1; d_gene: -; len: 14; CDR3aa: CASSTGTLGPEAFF; CDR3nt: TGCGCCAGCAGCACCGGGACACTGGGACCTGAAGCTTTCTTT
v_gene: TRBV3-1/TRBV3-2; abundance: -; j_gene: TRBJ2-6; d_gene: TRBD2; len: 18; CDR3aa: CASSRTLAGNSGANVLTF; CDR3nt: TGTGCCAGCAGCCGCACACTAGCGGGAAACTCTGGGGCCAACGTCCTGACTTTC
v_gene: TRBV19; abundance: once; j_gene: TRBJ2-1; d_gene: -; len: 15; CDR3aa: CASRVTFSSYNEQFF; CDR3nt: TGTGCCAGTAGAGTCACCTTTAGCTCCTACAATGAGCAGTTCTTC
v_gene: TRBV29-1; abundance: -; j_gene: TRBJ1-1; d_gene: -; len: 13; CDR3aa: CSAGGQMNTEAFF; CDR3nt: TGCAGCGCCGGGGGGCAGATGAACACTGAAGCTTTCTTT
v_gene: TRBV5-1; abundance: -; j_gene: TRBJ2-5; d_gene: -; len: 15; CDR3aa: CASSFFPPGEETQYF; CDR3nt: TGCGCCAGCAGCTTCTTTCCCCCGGGGGAGGAGACCCAGTACTTC
v_gene: TRBV3-1/TRBV3-2; abundance: -; j_gene: TRBJ1-1; d_gene: -; len: 13; CDR3aa: CASSQGGGAEAFF; CDR3nt: TGTGCCAGCAGCCAAGGCGGGGGGGCTGAAGCTTTCTTT
v_gene: TRBV7-9; abundance: -; j_gene: TRBJ1-1; d_gene: -; len: 17; CDR3aa: CASSRGEGIGGGTEAFF; CDR3nt: TGTGCCAGCAGCCGCGGGGAAGGCATCGGGGGAGGAACTGAAGCTTTCTTT
v_gene: TRBV7-2; abundance: -; j_gene: TRBJ1-2; d_gene: -; len: 13; CDR3aa: CASSLVQNYGYTF; CDR3nt: TGTGCCAGCAGCTTAGTCCAGAACTATGGCTACACCTTC
v_gene: TRBV3-1/TRBV3-2; abundance: -; j_gene: TRBJ2-7; d_gene: -; len: 14; CDR3aa: CASSQVTESYEQYF; CDR3nt: TGTGCCAGCAGCCAAGTCACAGAGAGCTACGAGCAGTACTTC
v_gene: TRBV3-1/TRBV3-2; abundance: -; j_gene: TRBJ2-3; d_gene: -; len: 16; CDR3aa: CASSQQTPIGTDTQYF; CDR3nt: TGTGCCAGCAGCCAGCAAACTCCCATAGGCACAGATACGCAGTATTTT
v_gene: TRBV7-2; abundance: once; j_gene: TRBJ2-5; d_gene: -; len: 15; CDR3aa: CASSFGGGLQETQYF; CDR3nt: TGTGCCAGCAGCTTTGGGGGGGGGCTCCAAGAGACCCAGTACTTC
v_gene: TRBV13; abundance: -; j_gene: TRBJ2-3; d_gene: -; len: 15; CDR3aa: CASSLGRRVPDTQYF; CDR3nt: TGTGCCAGCAGCTTAGGTCGGCGGGTTCCAGATACGCAGTATTTT
v_gene: TRBV11-2; abundance: -; j_gene: TRBJ1-2; d_gene: TRBD1; len: 13; CDR3aa: CASSVSRGPSYTF; CDR3nt: TGTGCCAGCAGCGTTTCCAGGGGGCCGAGCTACACCTTC
v_gene: TRBV6-6; abundance: many; j_gene: TRBJ1-1; d_gene: -; len: 17; CDR3aa: CASSRQQGPGRGTEAFF; CDR3nt: TGTGCCAGCAGTCGCCAACAAGGGCCCGGCAGGGGAACTGAAGCTTTCTTT
v_gene: TRBV5-4; abundance: -; j_gene: TRBJ2-2; d_gene: -; len: 13; CDR3aa: CASSLNSPGELFF; CDR3nt: TGTGCCAGCAGCTTGAACAGCCCCGGGGAGCTGTTTTTT
v_gene: TRBV11-1; abundance: -; j_gene: TRBJ2-5; d_gene: TRBD2; len: 16; CDR3aa: CASSFNLLAGEVTQYF; CDR3nt: TGTGCCAGCAGCTTCAATCTACTAGCGGGAGAAGTGACCCAGTACTTC
v_gene: TRBV5-1; abundance: -; j_gene: TRBJ2-7; d_gene: TRBD2; len: 17; CDR3aa: CASSNPTSGKNSYEQYF; CDR3nt: TGCGCCAGCAGCAACCCGACTAGCGGGAAAAACTCCTACGAGCAGTACTTC
v_gene: TRBV5-8; abundance: -; j_gene: TRBJ2-7; d_gene: TRBD1; len: 16; CDR3aa: CASSLITGTGGREQYF; CDR3nt: TGTGCCAGCAGCCTAATAACCGGGACAGGCGGTCGCGAGCAGTACTTC
v_gene: TRBV30; abundance: -; j_gene: TRBJ1-1; d_gene: -; len: 14; CDR3aa: CAWSYRQTNTEAFF; CDR3nt: TGTGCCTGGAGTTACCGACAGACGAACACTGAAGCTTTCTTT
v_gene: TRBV6-5; abundance: -; j_gene: TRBJ2-5; d_gene: TRBD1; len: 13; CDR3aa: CASSRGQGETQYF; CDR3nt: TGTGCCAGCAGTCGAGGACAGGGAGAGACCCAGTACTTC
v_gene: TRBV24-1; abundance: -; j_gene: TRBJ2-5; d_gene: -; len: 13; CDR3aa: CATSGGSSVTQYF; CDR3nt: TGTGCCACCAGTGGCGGCTCCTCGGTGACCCAGTACTTC
v_gene: TRBV5-6; abundance: -; j_gene: TRBJ1-6; d_gene: -; len: 14; CDR3aa: CASSIRGNSSPLHF; CDR3nt: TGTGCCAGCAGCATCAGGGGAAATTCATCACCCCTCCACTTT
v_gene: TRBV7-7; abundance: -; j_gene: TRBJ2-5; d_gene: TRBD2; len: 15; CDR3aa: CASSLGGRGQETQYF; CDR3nt: TGTGCTAGCAGCTTGGGCGGGAGGGGACAAGAGACCCAGTACTTC
v_gene: TRBV3-1/TRBV3-2; abundance: -; j_gene: TRBJ2-5; d_gene: -; len: 15; CDR3aa: CASSHEVGRQETQYF; CDR3nt: TGTGCCAGCAGCCATGAGGTAGGCAGACAAGAGACCCAGTACTTC
v_gene: TRBV4-2; abundance: -; j_gene: TRBJ2-2; d_gene: TRBD2; len: 16; CDR3aa: CASSGGSGGYTGELFF; CDR3nt: TGTGCCAGCAGCGGGGGTAGCGGGGGGTACACCGGGGAGCTGTTTTTT
v_gene: TRBV29-1; abundance: few; j_gene: TRBJ1-2; d_gene: -; len: 15; CDR3aa: CRISKPSATMYGYTF; CDR3nt: TGCAGGATCTCGAAACCGTCGGCGACAATGTATGGCTACACCTTC
v_gene: TRBV6-2/TRBV6-3; abundance: few; j_gene: TRBJ2-5; d_gene: -; len: 13; CDR3aa: CASSGLGGETQYF; CDR3nt: TGTGCCAGCAGTGGCCTGGGAGGAGAGACCCAGTACTTC
v_gene: TRBV18; abundance: -; j_gene: TRBJ2-6; d_gene: TRBD1; len: 17; CDR3aa: CASSPLGQGTGANVLTF; CDR3nt: TGTGCCAGCTCACCCCTAGGACAGGGGACTGGGGCCAACGTCCTGACTTTC
v_gene: TRBV11-3; abundance: -; j_gene: TRBJ2-1; d_gene: -; len: 13; CDR3aa: CASSLRHRDEQFF; CDR3nt: TGTGCCAGCAGCTTAAGGCACAGGGATGAGCAGTTCTTC
v_gene: TRBV10-3; abundance: once; j_gene: TRBJ2-3; d_gene: TRBD2; len: 16; CDR3aa: CAISESTRLAGDTQYF; CDR3nt: TGTGCCATCAGTGAGTCGACTCGGCTAGCGGGGGATACGCAGTATTTT
v_gene: TRBV9; abundance: few; j_gene: TRBJ1-2; d_gene: -; len: 14; CDR3aa: CASSVAGEIRSYTF; CDR3nt: TGTGCCAGCAGCGTAGCTGGGGAGATAAGGAGCTACACCTTC
v_gene: TRBV6-5; abundance: -; j_gene: TRBJ2-2; d_gene: -; len: 14; CDR3aa: CASRPQGSAGELFF; CDR3nt: TGTGCCAGCAGACCCCAGGGGAGTGCCGGGGAGCTGTTTTTT
v_gene: TRBV7-2; abundance: -; j_gene: TRBJ1-5; d_gene: TRBD1; len: 14; CDR3aa: CASSLSHPDRERHF; CDR3nt: TGTGCCAGCAGCTTAAGCCACCCTGACAGGGAGAGGCATTTT
v_gene: TRBV19; abundance: -; j_gene: TRBJ1-5; d_gene: TRBD1; len: 14; CDR3aa: CASREPGGTQPQHF; CDR3nt: TGTGCCAGTAGGGAGCCAGGGGGCACTCAGCCCCAGCATTTT
v_gene: TRBV28; abundance: -; j_gene: TRBJ1-5; d_gene: -; len: 14; CDR3aa: CASSTGFSNQPQHF; CDR3nt: TGTGCCAGCAGTACAGGATTTAGCAATCAGCCCCAGCATTTT
v_gene: TRBV5-6; abundance: -; j_gene: TRBJ1-1; d_gene: -; len: 14; CDR3aa: CASSLSQGWSEAFF; CDR3nt: TGTGCCAGCAGCTTGTCGCAGGGTTGGAGTGAAGCTTTCTTT
v_gene: TRBV3-1/TRBV3-2; abundance: -; j_gene: TRBJ2-1; d_gene: -; len: 15; CDR3aa: CASSYGSSTYNEQFF; CDR3nt: TGTGCCAGCAGCTACGGGAGCTCGACCTACAATGAGCAGTTCTTC
v_gene: TRBV3-1/TRBV3-2; abundance: -; j_gene: TRBJ1-2; d_gene: TRBD1; len: 14; CDR3aa: CASSQQQGNYGYTF; CDR3nt: TGTGCCAGCAGCCAACAACAGGGGAACTATGGCTACACCTTC
v_gene: TRBV28; abundance: -; j_gene: TRBJ2-1; d_gene: -; len: 13; CDR3aa: CASREDGVHEQFF; CDR3nt: TGTGCCAGCAGGGAGGACGGGGTCCATGAGCAGTTCTTC
v_gene: TRBV10-3; abundance: -; j_gene: TRBJ2-5; d_gene: -; len: 13; CDR3aa: CAISPGLGETQYF; CDR3nt: TGTGCCATCAGCCCGGGTCTTGGGGAGACCCAGTACTTC
v_gene: TRBV18; abundance: -; j_gene: TRBJ1-1; d_gene: TRBD1; len: 16; CDR3aa: CASSPLGTGGNTEAFF; CDR3nt: TGTGCCAGCTCACCTCTAGGGACAGGGGGCAACACTGAAGCTTTCTTT